These T cell receptor beta chains were read from a single sample in a study of post-analysis software for immune sequencing data. From the PCR reads, TCRdb called clonotypes with MiXCR, one entry per CDR3 protein. Among 800,000 to 950,000 distinct CDR3 sequences listed, under 70% were seen once. The material sequenced was blood. The receptors originated from a girl between 10 and 17 years old with multiple sclerosis. CDR3s include the opening cysteine and the closing phenylalanine or tryptophan. Each record gives: CDR3 DNA, CDR3 protein, clone size, V gene, D gene, J gene. D genes are given only for firm matches. The size of a clone is reported for some rows only, either as once, few or many, or as a class for expanded clones.

DNA: TGTGCCAGCAGCGGACAATCTAGCGGGGGTTCCTACAATGAGCAGTTCTTC
CDR3: CASSGQSSGGSYNEQFF
size: NA
V: TRBV9
D: TRBD2
J: TRBJ2-1

DNA: TGTGCCAGCAGCGAAGAAGGTTTCAATCAGCCCCAGCATTTT
CDR3: CASSEEGFNQPQHF
size: NA
V: TRBV7-3
D: NA
J: TRBJ1-5

DNA: TGTGCCAGCAGTGATCCCAAAGACAGGGCCTACAATCAGCCCCAGCATTTT
CDR3: CASSDPKDRAYNQPQHF
size: NA
V: TRBV6-1
D: TRBD1
J: TRBJ1-5

DNA: TGTGCCAGCAGCTTAATAGTATCCGGTAGGCAGTTCTTC
CDR3: CASSLIVSGRQFF
size: NA
V: TRBV7-2
D: NA
J: TRBJ2-1

DNA: TGCAGCGCCGCGGACCGGACTTCCTACGAGCAGTACTTC
CDR3: CSAADRTSYEQYF
size: NA
V: TRBV29-1
D: NA
J: TRBJ2-7

DNA: TGCGCCAGCAGCAAACCGGGACTAGCGGCCTACAATGAGCAGTTCTTC
CDR3: CASSKPGLAAYNEQFF
size: few
V: TRBV5-1
D: TRBD2
J: TRBJ2-1

DNA: TGCAGTGCTAGAAAGACAGGAGTCGGAGGCTATGGCTACACCTTC
CDR3: CSARKTGVGGYGYTF
size: few
V: TRBV20-1
D: NA
J: TRBJ1-2

DNA: TGCAGCGTAGGACGGGACAGGGGCCTTTTGAATGGCTACACCTTC
CDR3: CSVGRDRGLLNGYTF
size: NA
V: TRBV29-1
D: TRBD1
J: TRBJ1-2

DNA: TGCAGCGTTAAGGACAGTACCCAAGAGACCCAGTACTTC
CDR3: CSVKDSTQETQYF
size: NA
V: TRBV29-1
D: NA
J: TRBJ2-5

DNA: TGTGCCAGCAGCTTGGAAAGGATGGCACAAGAGACCCAGTACTTC
CDR3: CASSLERMAQETQYF
size: NA
V: TRBV5-4
D: NA
J: TRBJ2-5

DNA: TGCGCCAGCAGCCACGCAATTCAGAACACTGAAGCTTTCTTT
CDR3: CASSHAIQNTEAFF
size: few
V: TRBV4-1
D: NA
J: TRBJ1-1

DNA: TGCGCCAGCAGCCTAGGGACAGAGACAGATACGCAGTATTTT
CDR3: CASSLGTETDTQYF
size: NA
V: TRBV5-1
D: TRBD1
J: TRBJ2-3

DNA: TGTGCCATCAGTCAGACAAGTCATCAGCTAGCTTACGAGCAGTACTTC
CDR3: CAISQTSHQLAYEQYF
size: few
V: TRBV10-3
D: NA
J: TRBJ2-7

DNA: TGTGCCAGCAGCAACCGACAGGGAGGCGAGCAGTACTTC
CDR3: CASSNRQGGEQYF
size: NA
V: TRBV7-3
D: NA
J: TRBJ2-7

DNA: TGCAGTGCTAGAGAGGCCGGGACTCCCATCTCCTACGAGCAGTACTTC
CDR3: CSAREAGTPISYEQYF
size: NA
V: TRBV20-1
D: NA
J: TRBJ2-7

DNA: TGCAGTGCTAGCGGGAGGGCCGGAGATACGCAGTATTTT
CDR3: CSASGRAGDTQYF
size: once
V: TRBV20-1
D: TRBD2
J: TRBJ2-3

DNA: TGTGCCAGCAGTAGAGATAGAACAGGGGGCCCGAAGGAAAAACTGTTTTTT
CDR3: CASSRDRTGGPKEKLFF
size: NA
V: TRBV6-4
D: TRBD1
J: TRBJ1-4

DNA: TGCGCCAGCAGCTTGTTGGGGCTTGAACCCTACGAGCAGTACTTC
CDR3: CASSLLGLEPYEQYF
size: few
V: TRBV5-1
D: NA
J: TRBJ2-7

DNA: TGCGCCAGCAGCCCCTACACAGGGAGACAGCCCCAGCATTTT
CDR3: CASSPYTGRQPQHF
size: NA
V: TRBV4-1
D: NA
J: TRBJ1-5

DNA: TGTGCCAGCAGTTCTAGCGGGGAGAACAATGAGCAGTACTTC
CDR3: CASSSSGENNEQYF
size: NA
V: TRBV28
D: TRBD2
J: TRBJ2-4

DNA: TGCGCCAGCAGCTTGGGGACACTTATGAACACTGAAGCTTTCTTT
CDR3: CASSLGTLMNTEAFF
size: NA
V: TRBV5-1
D: NA
J: TRBJ1-1

DNA: TGTGCCAGCAGGCTGGGGGCAGGGTCGAACTCTGGCTACACCTTC
CDR3: CASRLGAGSNSGYTF
size: NA
V: TRBV2
D: NA
J: TRBJ1-2

DNA: TGTGCCACCAGCAGAGATAAAATAGCTGGGAACGAGCAGTACTTC
CDR3: CATSRDKIAGNEQYF
size: few
V: TRBV15
D: NA
J: TRBJ2-7

DNA: TGCGCCAGCAGCTTGGGCCGACTAGCGGGAGGGCCTCGAGAGACCCAGTACTTC
CDR3: CASSLGRLAGGPRETQYF
size: few
V: TRBV5-1
D: TRBD2
J: TRBJ2-5

DNA: TGCAGCGTTGAAAGGTCCCTCCGCCCCGAGGGAGAGACCCAGTTCTTC
CDR3: CSVERSLRPEGETQFF
size: NA
V: TRBV29-1
D: NA
J: TRBJ2-1

DNA: TGTGCCAGCAGCTTAGAGCCCCGGACAGGCTACGAGCAGTACTTC
CDR3: CASSLEPRTGYEQYF
size: once
V: TRBV7-8
D: TRBD1
J: TRBJ2-7

DNA: TGCGCCAGCAGCTTGGCGGGGGGCTTCGGGAGACAGGGATGGCAAGAGACCCAGTACTTC
CDR3: CASSLAGGFGRQGWQETQYF
size: NA
V: TRBV5-1
D: NA
J: TRBJ2-5

DNA: TGTGCCAGCAGTTCCGGACTAGCGGGGACGCTCAAAGATACGCAGTATTTT
CDR3: CASSSGLAGTLKDTQYF
size: NA
V: TRBV7-2
D: TRBD2
J: TRBJ2-3

DNA: TGTGCCACCAGTGAACGACTAGCGGGAGGCCGTTACTCCTACGAGCAGTACTTC
CDR3: CATSERLAGGRYSYEQYF
size: NA
V: TRBV24-1
D: TRBD2
J: TRBJ2-7

DNA: TGCAGCGCCCTTACAGGGGGTGCCAGGCGCTACACCTTC
CDR3: CSALTGGARRYTF
size: NA
V: TRBV29-1
D: TRBD1
J: TRBJ1-2

DNA: TGTGCCGTACAGGACAGGGGTACCTACGAGCAGTACTTC
CDR3: CAVQDRGTYEQYF
size: few
V: TRBV6-1
D: TRBD1
J: TRBJ2-7

DNA: TGTGCCAGCAGCTTAGCTGGCCTAGCGGGAGGGAATGAGCAGTTCTTC
CDR3: CASSLAGLAGGNEQFF
size: NA
V: TRBV7-6
D: TRBD2
J: TRBJ2-1

DNA: TGTGCCAGCAGTTTAGTAGGGACAGGGGTTTACGAGCAGTACTTC
CDR3: CASSLVGTGVYEQYF
size: NA
V: TRBV27
D: TRBD1
J: TRBJ2-7

DNA: TGTGCCAGCAGGGAGATAAGTCAGGACCGAATTCAGTACTTC
CDR3: CASREISQDRIQYF
size: NA
V: TRBV6-1
D: NA
J: TRBJ2-4

DNA: TGTGCCATCAGGAACCGGACGAACGAGCAGTACTTC
CDR3: CAIRNRTNEQYF
size: few
V: TRBV10-3
D: NA
J: TRBJ2-7

DNA: TGTGCCAGCAGCCAACTTACAGGGGGGAGTGAGACCCAGTACTTC
CDR3: CASSQLTGGSETQYF
size: NA
V: TRBV14
D: TRBD1
J: TRBJ2-5

DNA: TGCAGTGCTAGAGATATACGGCGCCAAATAAACATTCAGTACTTC
CDR3: CSARDIRRQINIQYF
size: NA
V: TRBV20-1
D: NA
J: TRBJ2-4

DNA: TGCGCCAGCAGTTTAGGACTAGCGGGAGGCCACACAGATACGCAGTATTTT
CDR3: CASSLGLAGGHTDTQYF
size: NA
V: TRBV5-1
D: TRBD2
J: TRBJ2-3

DNA: TGTGCCAGCACCCCCTTAACGGGGGCGGGTGGCTACACCTTC
CDR3: CASTPLTGAGGYTF
size: NA
V: TRBV6-5
D: NA
J: TRBJ1-2

DNA: TGTGCCATCAGTGAACAGGACAGCACCTACGAGCAGTACTTC
CDR3: CAISEQDSTYEQYF
size: NA
V: TRBV10-3
D: NA
J: TRBJ2-7

DNA: TGTGCCAGCACCAAGACAGGGGTTTCCACAGATACGCAGTATTTT
CDR3: CASTKTGVSTDTQYF
size: NA
V: TRBV12-3/TRBV12-4
D: TRBD1
J: TRBJ2-3

DNA: TGCGCCAGCAGCCTGGACAGGGACACAGATACGCAGTATTTT
CDR3: CASSLDRDTDTQYF
size: few
V: TRBV5-1
D: TRBD1
J: TRBJ2-3

DNA: TGTGCCAGCAGCTTCCCGCAGGGAGGGGAGTTCTATGGCTACACCTTC
CDR3: CASSFPQGGEFYGYTF
size: NA
V: TRBV11-2
D: NA
J: TRBJ1-2

DNA: TGTGCCAGCAGCTTAGAGGGCCAACGGGGGGTCGATACGCAGTATTTT
CDR3: CASSLEGQRGVDTQYF
size: few
V: TRBV7-2
D: TRBD2
J: TRBJ2-3

DNA: TGCGCCAGCAGCTTGGCCCCGGGACTAGCTGGCGGAAACATTCAGTACTTC
CDR3: CASSLAPGLAGGNIQYF
size: few
V: TRBV5-1
D: TRBD2
J: TRBJ2-4

DNA: TGTGCCAGCAGCCCTCAAACGGACGTCCTCGAAAAACTGTTTTTT
CDR3: CASSPQTDVLEKLFF
size: NA
V: TRBV7-9
D: NA
J: TRBJ1-4

DNA: TGCAGTGGGACCTCGCTCAATGAGCAGTTCTTC
CDR3: CSGTSLNEQFF
size: NA
V: TRBV20-1
D: NA
J: TRBJ2-1

DNA: TGTGCCAGCAGCGCCCAGCGGGAGGGCCGAGAGACCCAGTACTTC
CDR3: CASSAQREGRETQYF
size: NA
V: TRBV3-1
D: TRBD2
J: TRBJ2-5

DNA: TGTGCCAGCAGCTTAGCCGCGCAGGGGACCAACACTGAAGCTTTCTTT
CDR3: CASSLAAQGTNTEAFF
size: NA
V: TRBV7-6
D: NA
J: TRBJ1-1

DNA: TGTGCCAGCAGCCCATGGGACAGGGGTACGGACGAGCAGTACTTC
CDR3: CASSPWDRGTDEQYF
size: NA
V: TRBV7-9
D: TRBD1
J: TRBJ2-7

DNA: TGCAGCGTTGAATTGGGGGACTATGGCTACACCTTC
CDR3: CSVELGDYGYTF
size: NA
V: TRBV29-1
D: NA
J: TRBJ1-2

DNA: TGTGCCATCAGTGAGTCGAGTCGGTCTGAGCAGTTCTTC
CDR3: CAISESSRSEQFF
size: NA
V: TRBV10-3
D: NA
J: TRBJ2-1

DNA: TGTGCCATCACCCTGGGGGGCGCTTCCACAGATACGCAGTATTTT
CDR3: CAITLGGASTDTQYF
size: NA
V: TRBV10-3
D: NA
J: TRBJ2-3

DNA: TGTGTCAGCAGTGAATTGGACCGGGGGTACTTC
CDR3: CVSSELDRGYF
size: NA
V: TRBV6-1
D: NA
J: TRBJ2-4

DNA: TGTGCCAGCAGTTACGGAGACAGGCGCATCACAGATACGCAGTATTTT
CDR3: CASSYGDRRITDTQYF
size: NA
V: TRBV6-5
D: NA
J: TRBJ2-3

DNA: TGTGCCAGCTCTCCCGGGACTAGCGGGGGGGTCTACGAGCAGTACTTC
CDR3: CASSPGTSGGVYEQYF
size: NA
V: TRBV18
D: TRBD2
J: TRBJ2-7

DNA: TGTGCCAGCAGCCCCAACCGGCAGGGGGGCACTGAAGCTTTCTTT
CDR3: CASSPNRQGGTEAFF
size: NA
V: TRBV7-3
D: TRBD1
J: TRBJ1-1

DNA: TGTGCCAGCAGTTCGCAAAGGACCCAGTACTTC
CDR3: CASSSQRTQYF
size: NA
V: TRBV6-2/TRBV6-3
D: NA
J: TRBJ2-5

DNA: TGTGCCAGCAGCCCCCGCTCACTAGCGGGACAAGACAATGAGCAGTTCTTC
CDR3: CASSPRSLAGQDNEQFF
size: NA
V: TRBV5-5
D: TRBD2
J: TRBJ2-1